This T cell receptor (delta chain) came from a study of γδ T cells in repeated Plasmodium falciparum infection. Study summary: Four controlled malaria infections with P. falciparum NF54 spanned about 600 days.

The CDR3 length is 25 residues. Trimming took 3 bases from V and 1 from J; bases not matched to a gene: 34. Per the germline V gene, CDR1 is TSWWSYY and CDR2 is QGS. Vgamma9/Vdelta2+ and Vdelta2-negative gammadelta T cells were flow-sorted from PBMC for bulk sequencing. TCRdb re-analyzed the multiplex PCR reads via CATT. Among around 86,000 delta-chain clones listed, more than 1.4% were seen once. Turning to this clone: This DNA's translation differs at residue 19 from TCRdb's protein, which comes from a much larger clone; a read error is likely, and the protein shown is translated from the DNA.

The clonotype originates from a pool of human donors (malaria-infected and uninfected, not separated). Source material: gamma-delta T cells from blood. J is TRDJ1 and V is TRDV1; 8 bases map to TRDD3. Here the CDR3 DNA reads TGTGCTCTTGGGGAGCCACTAGCCTTCCCCTTTTTACTTACTGGGGGGTACCTTAGCACCGATAAACTCATCTTT. It codes for CALGEPLAFPFLLTGGYLSTDKLIF.